This T cell receptor beta chain was documented in a study of shared clonotypes between healthy human individuals. Overall study: A couple of women and a few men aged 18 to 49 served as donors.

The study's findings and limits: Only blood samples were collected, and tissue repertoires likely differ.

This CDR3 is built from 13 residues. V lost 5 bases and J lost 5, with 12 bases in between. Germline CDR1 reads SGHTA; CDR2 reads FQGTGA. The sequencing of unsorted PBMC DNA took place on ten immunoSEQ deep assay plates. The method was immunoSEQ multiplex PCR; TCRdb's version includes in-frame clones alone and lacks a portion of them. In the table there are fewer than 550,000 clones, 60% to 80% of which are singletons. All of the donors resided in Nashville, Tennessee, and each was a Caucasian adult. Note on this clone: Its matching antigen is unknown.

J is TRBJ2-5 and V is TRBV7-3, with D possibly TRBD1 on 6 matching bases. The sample was PBMCs. The clonotype originates from a woman in her 40s in good health. Some clones in this sample may be carry-over from other donors' samples. CDR3 region: CASSRDTRETQYF. CDR3 nucleotide sequence: TGTGCCAGCAGCCGGGACACACGGGAGACCCAGTACTTC.